This TCR beta chain stems from a study of blood T cells in healthy people across ages. Findings and limits, study-wide: Nothing was known about donor CMV status, and this possibly confounded expanded clonotype changes.

Points on this clonotype: No antigen is known for it.

The authors ran a second PCR of 7 to 11 cycles using a sample-barcoded 5' primer and a J-beta primer mix. MiXCR was run by TCRdb on the 5' RACE reads, yielding one entry per CDR3 protein. This table holds about 640,000 distinct CDR3 sequences, 58% found once. Germline CDR1 and CDR2: SGHTA and FQGNSA. Trimming took 2 bases from V and 0 from J, leaving 11 bases between them. The CDR3 runs 16 residues. Material: blood. This chain joins TRBV7-2 and TRBJ2-1; no clear D gene. The source of this sequence is a man aged 55 to 70 in good health. The CDR3: CASSLSAAPSYNEQFF. The CDR3 nucleotides read TGTGCCAGCAGCTTATCTGCGGCCCCCTCCTACAATGAGCAGTTCTTC.